The sequence of this TCR beta chain was determined in a study of shared clonotypes between healthy human individuals. For sorted subsets, 150 to 200 ng DNA per replicate equaled 30,000 or so T cell genomes. In the study's own analysis: Filtering differed for immunoSEQ, which gave only junction sequences without quality scores. Repertoires were generated with immunoSEQ multiplex PCR, while TCRdb's copy carries only in-frame clones and drops some. D and trimming come from the DNA, and the V and J calls and clone size come from that table. This sample has 2 million to 2.5 million clones, with 85% to 95% found just once. General study points: Since donors were few, the genetic and exposure-history diversity represented was limited.

The V gene end was trimmed by 5 bases and the J gene end by 5 bases; junction bases not matched to a gene: 7. This CDR3 comprises 13 residues. The V gene's germline CDR1 is GTSNPN and CDR2 SVGIG (reference sequence). Negatively enriched CD4+ T cells were divided by CD45RA into naive and memory. Details on this clone: Its antigen is currently unknown.

Sample: naive CD4+ T cells from PBMCs. Specified subset: CD45RA+ positively selected. The clonotype originates from a man aged 18 to 30 in good health. Some clones in this sample may be carry-over from other donors' samples. The chain carries TRBV30 and TRBJ2-5, with 8 bases identical to TRBD2. The CDR3 protein is CAWGNGGVETQYF. The CDR3 DNA is TGTGCCTGGGGTAACGGGGGGGTGGAGACCCAGTACTTC.